This T cell receptor beta chain was captured by sequencing in a study of neurological immune-mediated disorders. General study findings and limits: HTLV-1-associated myelopathy led in TCR clonal expansion, while multiple sclerosis ranked lowest, below healthy controls.

CDR3 length: 16 residues. Germline CDR1 and CDR2: DFQATT and SNEGSKA (reference sequence). V was pared by 0 bases and J by 0 bases, with 4 bases of the junction left unmatched. The table lists this clonotype with many counts. Its target is not known. The sorted-subset TCR libraries were prepared using about 1 million CD4+ or CD8+ T cells as the starting material. TCRdb processed the 5' RACE reads anew with MiXCR; each CDR3 protein has one entry. The sample consists of around 17,000 distinct CDR3 sequences, under 4% of them appearing once. Sequenced input: CD8+ T cells from blood. The TCR originated in a middle-aged woman in good health. The chain recombines TRBV20-1 with TRBJ1-4; TRBD1 aligns across 7 bases. In DNA, the CDR3 is TGCAGTGCTAGAGATCAGGGGACAGCAACTAATGAAAAACTGTTTTTT. Its protein is CSARDQGTATNEKLFF.